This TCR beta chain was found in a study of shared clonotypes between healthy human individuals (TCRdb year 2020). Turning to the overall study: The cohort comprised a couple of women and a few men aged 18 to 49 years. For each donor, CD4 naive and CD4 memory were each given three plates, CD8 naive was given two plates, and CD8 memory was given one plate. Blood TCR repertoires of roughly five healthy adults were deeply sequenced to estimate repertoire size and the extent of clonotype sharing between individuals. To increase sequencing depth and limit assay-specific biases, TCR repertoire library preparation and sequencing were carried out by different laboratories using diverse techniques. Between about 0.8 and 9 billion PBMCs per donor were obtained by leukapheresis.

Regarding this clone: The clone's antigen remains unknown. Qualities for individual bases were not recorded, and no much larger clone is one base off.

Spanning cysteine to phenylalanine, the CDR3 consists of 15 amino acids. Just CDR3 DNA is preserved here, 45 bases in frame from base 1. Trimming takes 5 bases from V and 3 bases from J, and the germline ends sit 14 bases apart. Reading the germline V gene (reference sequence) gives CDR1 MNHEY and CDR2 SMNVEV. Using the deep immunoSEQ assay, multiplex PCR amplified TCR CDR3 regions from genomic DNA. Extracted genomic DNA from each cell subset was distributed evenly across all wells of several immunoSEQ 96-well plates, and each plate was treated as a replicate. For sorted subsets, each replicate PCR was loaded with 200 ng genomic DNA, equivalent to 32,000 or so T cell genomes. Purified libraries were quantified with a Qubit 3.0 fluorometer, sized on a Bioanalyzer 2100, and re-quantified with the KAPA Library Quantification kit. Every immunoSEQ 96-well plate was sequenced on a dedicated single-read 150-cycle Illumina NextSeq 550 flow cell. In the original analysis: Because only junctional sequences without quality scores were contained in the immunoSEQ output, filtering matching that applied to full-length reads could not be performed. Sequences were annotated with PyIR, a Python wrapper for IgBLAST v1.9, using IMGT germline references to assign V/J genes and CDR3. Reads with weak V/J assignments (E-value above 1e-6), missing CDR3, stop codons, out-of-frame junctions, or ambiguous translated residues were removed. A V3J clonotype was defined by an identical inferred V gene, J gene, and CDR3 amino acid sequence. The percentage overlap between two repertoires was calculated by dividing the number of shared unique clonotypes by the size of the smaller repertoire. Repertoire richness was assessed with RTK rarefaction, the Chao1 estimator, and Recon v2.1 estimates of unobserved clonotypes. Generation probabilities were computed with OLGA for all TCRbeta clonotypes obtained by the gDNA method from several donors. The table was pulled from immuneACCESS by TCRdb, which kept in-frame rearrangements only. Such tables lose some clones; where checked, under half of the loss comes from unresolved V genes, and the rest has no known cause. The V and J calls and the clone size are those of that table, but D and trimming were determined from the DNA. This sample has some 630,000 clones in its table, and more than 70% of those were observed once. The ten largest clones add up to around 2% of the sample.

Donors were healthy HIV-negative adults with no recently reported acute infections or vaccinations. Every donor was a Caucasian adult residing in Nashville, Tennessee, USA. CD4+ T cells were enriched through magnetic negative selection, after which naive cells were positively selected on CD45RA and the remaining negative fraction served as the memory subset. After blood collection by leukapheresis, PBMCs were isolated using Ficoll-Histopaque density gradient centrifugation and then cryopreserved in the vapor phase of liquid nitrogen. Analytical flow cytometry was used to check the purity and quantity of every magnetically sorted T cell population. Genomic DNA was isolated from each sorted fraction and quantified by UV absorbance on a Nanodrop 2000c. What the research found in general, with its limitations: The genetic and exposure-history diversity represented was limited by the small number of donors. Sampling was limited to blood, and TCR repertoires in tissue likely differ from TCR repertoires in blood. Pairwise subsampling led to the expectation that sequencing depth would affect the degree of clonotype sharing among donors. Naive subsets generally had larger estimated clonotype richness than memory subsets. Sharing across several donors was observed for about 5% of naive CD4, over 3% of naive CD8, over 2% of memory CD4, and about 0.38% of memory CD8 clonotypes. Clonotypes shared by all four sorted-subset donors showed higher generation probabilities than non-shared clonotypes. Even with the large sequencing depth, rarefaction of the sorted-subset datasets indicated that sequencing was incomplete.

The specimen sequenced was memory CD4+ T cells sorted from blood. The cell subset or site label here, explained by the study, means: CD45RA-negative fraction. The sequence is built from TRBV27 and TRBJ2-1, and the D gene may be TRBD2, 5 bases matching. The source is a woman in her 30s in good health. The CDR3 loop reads CASSQDSPFYNEQFF. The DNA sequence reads TGTGCCAGCAGTCAGGACTCCCCTTTCTACAATGAGCAGTTCTTC.